These T cell receptor beta chains were read from a single sample in a study of beta chain features in type 1 diabetes. The data were produced by immunoSEQ multiplex PCR, yet TCRdb's version contains in-frame clones alone and is incomplete. In the table there are under 400,000 clones, around 12% of which are singletons. The sample taken for sequencing was naive CD4+ T cells from blood. Receptor source: a woman between 18 and 29 years old with type 1 diabetes. Both conserved end residues are part of each CDR3. The D gene is left open where the match is weak. The size entry is marked missing in some rows and otherwise reads once, few, many or a size class.

V	size	J	D	DNA	CDR3
TRBV5-1	few	TRBJ2-7	TRBD2	TGCGCCAGCAGCTTGGTTACTGGGACTAGCGGAGGCTACGAGCAGTACTTC	CASSLVTGTSGGYEQYF
TRBV7-9	few	TRBJ2-1	TRBD2	TGTGCCAGCAGCGAAAGAAGGGCGGGAGTTTTGGATGAGCAGTTCTTC	CASSERRAGVLDEQFF
TRBV5-1	.	TRBJ2-1	TRBD2	TGCGCCAGCAGCTTGTGGACTAGCTCCTACAATGAGCAGTTCTTC	CASSLWTSSYNEQFF
TRBV7-2	few	TRBJ2-7	TRBD1	TGTGCCAGCAGCCGACCGGGACAGCGGACCTACGAGCAGTACTTC	CASSRPGQRTYEQYF
TRBV4-3	few	TRBJ2-7	.	TGCGCCAGCAGCCAAGATCCTTCGACAGCCTCCTACGAGCAGTACTTC	CASSQDPSTASYEQYF
TRBV7-2	.	TRBJ2-4	.	TGTGCCAGCAGCGCAGGGTCCAAAAACATTCAGTACTTC	CASSAGSKNIQYF
TRBV7-2	.	TRBJ2-3	TRBD2	TGTGCCAGCAGCCGGACGGGGGGGACAGATACGCAGTATTTT	CASSRTGGTDTQYF
TRBV6-5	few	TRBJ2-7	TRBD2	TGTGCCAGCAGTTCGGCTAGCGGGAGACCCTACGAGCAGTACTTC	CASSSASGRPYEQYF
TRBV5-1	.	TRBJ1-1	TRBD1	TGCGCCAGCAGTCCTTCGGGACAGGGAGAAGCTTTCTTT	CASSPSGQGEAFF
TRBV7-8	.	TRBJ1-1	.	TGTGCCAGCAGCTTAGGGGCGAGCGGGGTGGAGGCTTTCTTT	CASSLGASGVEAFF
TRBV14	.	TRBJ2-1	.	TGTGCCAGCAGCCAAGGGAGGGGGCTCTGGTTCTTC	CASSQGRGLWFF
TRBV7-8	.	TRBJ2-1	.	TGTGCCAGCGGGACTCGCTCCTACAATGAGCAGTTCTTC	CASGTRSYNEQFF
TRBV25-1	.	TRBJ1-2	.	TGTGCCAGCAGTGAAAACCTTCAGGGAAGGGGCTACACCTTC	CASSENLQGRGYTF
TRBV5-5	.	TRBJ2-1	TRBD2	TGTGCCAGCGGGTCGGAACTAGCGGGGGACAATGAGCAGTTCTTC	CASGSELAGDNEQFF
TRBV4-3	few	TRBJ2-5	TRBD2	TGCGCCAGCAGCCAAGTTAAAGTAGGGACTAGCGGGAGGGCTGTCTGGGAGACCCAGTACTTC	CASSQVKVGTSGRAVWETQYF
TRBV7-9	.	TRBJ2-2	.	TGTGCCAGCACCCAGCAGGCGGACAGTTCTTTTCCCGGGGAGCTGTTTTTT	CASTQQADSSFPGELFF
TRBV7-9	.	TRBJ1-5	.	TGTGCCAGCAGCCCATCAGTGAGCAATCAGCCCCAGCATTTT	CASSPSVSNQPQHF
TRBV5-4	few	TRBJ1-1	TRBD1	TGTGCCAGCAGCGCGGACAGGGGCACTGAAGCTTTCTTT	CASSADRGTEAFF
TRBV6-6	.	TRBJ2-1	.	TGTGCCAGCAGTTACAGGGTGGGGTCGGAAGGAGGGCAGTTCTTC	CASSYRVGSEGGQFF
TRBV28	.	TRBJ2-3	TRBD2	TGTGCCAGCAGTTCGGGGGGGGCTGCAGATACGCAGTATTTT	CASSSGGAADTQYF
TRBV7-9	.	TRBJ2-3	TRBD2	TGTGCCAGCGTGAAGGAGCGGGGGGGTAAAGATACGCAGTATTTT	CASVKERGGKDTQYF
TRBV9	few	TRBJ2-2	.	TGTGCCAGCAGCGGAGACTTGCGTGTCACCGGGGAGCTGTTTTTT	CASSGDLRVTGELFF
TRBV2	.	TRBJ2-1	.	TGTGCCAGCCGGGACATACAATACAATGAGCAGTTCTTC	CASRDIQYNEQFF
TRBV6-1	few	TRBJ1-1	.	TGTGCCAGCAGTGAAGGGGCGGGGATTGAAGCTTTCTTT	CASSEGAGIEAFF
TRBV27	few	TRBJ1-5	TRBD1	TGTGCCAGCAGTCTTTCAGGGGGCAAACAGCCCCAGCATTTT	CASSLSGGKQPQHF
TRBV5-1	.	TRBJ2-5	.	TGCGCCAGCAGCTTAAACAGGGTCGGAGAGACCCAGTACTTC	CASSLNRVGETQYF
TRBV18	few	TRBJ1-5	.	TGTGCCAGCTCACCACCCGGGAGGGGCAATCAGCCCCAGCATTTT	CASSPPGRGNQPQHF
TRBV5-1	.	TRBJ1-2	.	TGCGCCAGCAGCTTGGACGGTGGCTACACCTTC	CASSLDGGYTF
TRBV4-3	.	TRBJ2-3	TRBD2	TGCGCCAGCAGCCAAGACGCCCCCCATCGCGGGGGGGCGACAGATACGCAGTATTTT	CASSQDAPHRGGATDTQYF
TRBV7-9	few	TRBJ2-7	TRBD1	TGTGCCAGCAGCTTAGCTGGCAGGGGGTACGAGCAGTACTTC	CASSLAGRGYEQYF